These 32 T cell receptor beta chains share one sample of origin, sequenced in a study of T cell responses to AZD1222 COVID-19 vaccine. Clones were read by immunoSEQ multiplex PCR, and TCRdb kept only the in-frame ones, dropping some. The sample has fewer than 150,000 clones, approximately 87% seen once; the top ten hold 1.6%. This specimen consisted of peripheral blood, obtained 28 days after the second AZD1222 dose. The receptors here all came from an adult who received the AZD1222 COVID-19 vaccine.

The CDR3 is CASSFGRNNYGYTF. The CDR3 DNA follows: TGTGCCAGCAGCTTTGGGCGCAACAACTATGGCTACACCTTC. The chain recombines TRBV27 with TRBJ1-2, with D unclear. V lost 6 bases and J 2 bases, leaving 13 bases between the germline ends. Looked up from germline, CDR1 is MNHEY and CDR2 is SMNVEV (reference sequence). There are 14 residues in the CDR3.

The rearrangement joins TRBV5-1 to TRBJ2-5; D gene unclear. Germline V gives CDR1 SGHRS, CDR2 YFSETQ. The CDR3 covers 14 residues. Between the trimmed V and J ends, which lost 4 bases and 1 base, there was a span of 11 bases. The DNA of the CDR3 is TGCGCCAGCAGCCTTCAGCCGTTCCAAGAGACCCAGTACTTC. Translated: CASSLQPFQETQYF. Full variable domain (missing parts from reference TRBV5-1 and TRBJ2-5): KAGVTQTPRYLIKTRGQQVTLSCSPISGHRSVSWYQQTPGQGLQFLFEYFSETQRNKGNFPGRFSGRQFSNSRSEMNVSTLELGDSALYLCASSLQPFQETQYFGPGTRLLVL.

A single count supports this clone. The genes are TRBV24-1 and TRBJ2-1; D could derive from TRBD1 or TRBD2 (5 bases each). From germline, CDR1 is KGHDR and CDR2 SFDVKD. V lost 9 bases and J 6 bases, leaving 17 bases between the germline ends. The CDR3 length is 14 residues. The chain's CDR3 is CATSTGTRGNEQFF. For the CDR3, the DNA is TGTGCCACCTCTACCGGTACTAGGGGCAATGAGCAGTTCTTC.

The rearrangement links TRBV7-8 to TRBJ1-1, with a possible D match to TRBD1 (6 bases). Trimming cost V 1 base and J 5 bases, with 14 bases left between them. The germline CDR1 and CDR2 sequences are SGHVS and FQNEAQ. The CDR3 length is 15 residues. CDR3 protein: CASSLGERGATEAFF. As DNA, the CDR3 is TGTGCCAGCAGCTTAGGGGAGCGGGGGGCGACTGAAGCTTTCTTT.

V gene TRBV7-9 combines with J gene TRBJ1-4; D is uncertain. V lost 2 bases and J lost 0, with 4 bases in between. Germline-derived CDR1 and CDR2 are SEHNR and FQNEAQ (reference sequence). This CDR3 is built from 14 residues. Written as DNA, the CDR3 is TGTGCCAGCAGCTTACCAGCAACTAATGAAAAACTGTTTTTT. It encodes CASSLPATNEKLFF.

The chain combines TRBV21-1 with TRBJ2-1; the listed D gene, TRBD1, was not tested against the DNA. TRBV21-1 is a known pseudogene. The CDR3 has 17 residues. The CDR3 reads CASSNHGGQGYYNEQFF. DNA for the CDR3: TGTGCCAGCAGCAACCACGGGGGACAGGGGTACTACAATGAGCAGTTCTTC.

The chain uses TRBV28 and TRBJ1-5; the D gene is possibly TRBD1 (6 bases). V lost 4 bases and J 0 bases, leaving 19 bases between the germline ends. The CDR3 contains 18 residues. The germline V gene encodes CDR1 MDHEN and CDR2 SYDVKM. The CDR3 coding sequence is TGTGCCAGCAGTTCTCGCTTTCGGCGGGGGCATAGCAATCAGCCCCAGCATTTT. This sequence encodes CASSSRFRRGHSNQPQHF.

V is TRBV5-1 and J is TRBJ2-5, with 8 bases that match TRBD2. Germline V gene sequence: CDR1 SGHRS, CDR2 YFSETQ. This CDR3 is built from 14 residues. V was clipped by 0 bases and J by 4 bases; unmatched bases: 2. CDR3 DNA sequence: TGCGCCAGCAGCTTGGGACTAGCGAGAGAGACCCAGTACTTC. Its protein product is CASSLGLARETQYF.

This clone was detected once. The chain combines TRBV7-9 with TRBJ1-2, with D possibly being TRBD1 (5 bases). Germline values: CDR1 SEHNR, CDR2 FQNEAQ (reference sequence). V was cut by 9 bases and J by 2 bases, with 13 bases left in between. The length of the CDR3 is 13 residues. The chain's CDR3 is CASASGGNYGYTF. DNA for the CDR3: TGTGCCAGTGCGTCGGGGGGAAACTATGGCTACACCTTC.

The rearrangement joins TRBV5-4 to TRBJ2-4, with 7 bases that match TRBD2. Germline values: CDR1 SGHNT, CDR2 YYREEE (reference sequence). The CDR3 spans 16 residues. The trim removed 0 bases at V and 0 bases at J, leaving 3 bases unmatched. The chain's CDR3 is CASSLVGGIAKNIQYF. For the CDR3, the DNA is TGTGCCAGCAGCTTGGTGGGGGGGATAGCCAAAAACATTCAGTACTTC.

This chain joins TRBV28 and TRBJ1-2, with D uncertain. The CDR3 is 11 residues long. V was shortened by 6 bases and J by 4 bases, with 6 bases between the two germline ends. The germline CDR1 and CDR2 sequences are MDHEN and SYDVKM. The chain's CDR3 is CASSNSYGYTF. The CDR3 region has the DNA TGTGCCAGCAGCAACAGCTATGGCTACACCTTC.

This chain links TRBV2 with TRBJ1-5, with no clear D. The germline V gene encodes CDR1 SNHLY and CDR2 FYNNEI. Trimming shortened V by 5 bases and J by 0 bases, and 11 bases separated the two germline ends. The CDR3 totals 15 residues. As DNA, the CDR3 is TGTGCCAGCAGTCGGATTTCTGATAGCAATCAGCCCCAGCATTTT. Protein: CASSRISDSNQPQHF.

V and J are TRBV28 and TRBJ1-1; D might be TRBD1 (5 bases). The CDR3 runs 17 residues. The germline V and J ends were trimmed by 6 bases and 0 bases, with 20 bases remaining between them. The V gene's germline CDR1 is MDHEN and CDR2 SYDVKM. CDR3 amino acids: CASSQTSWGGLNTEAFF. The DNA of the CDR3 is TGTGCCAGCAGCCAAACCTCCTGGGGGGGACTGAACACTGAAGCTTTCTTT. Complete variable domain (other parts from reference TRBV28 and TRBJ1-1): DVKVTQSSRYLVKRTGEKVFLECVQDMDHENMFWYRQDPGLGLRLIYFSYDVKMKEKGDIPEGYSVSREKKERFSLILESASTNQTSMYLCASSQTSWGGLNTEAFFGQGTRLTVV.

CDR3 coding DNA: TGTGCCAGCAGCAACGGACAGGGGTACTACAATGAGCAGTTCTTC. Translated: CASSNGQGYYNEQFF. The J gene is TRBJ2-1, the V gene TRBV7-8; 9 bases agree with TRBD1. Germline lookup yields CDR1 SGHVS and CDR2 FQNEAQ. V lost 5 bases to trimming and J lost 3 bases; unmatched junction nucleotides: 5. The CDR3 sequence is 15 residues long.

The chain employs TRBV7-6 and TRBJ1-6; 7 bases map to TRBD1. CDR3 length: 15 residues. J was trimmed by 10 bases and V by 0 bases; bases with no gene match: 6. Per germline, CDR1 SGHVS and CDR2 FNYEAQ. The DNA of the CDR3 is TGTGCCAGCAGCTTAGCTCAGGGGGAACGGTCACCCCTCCACTTT. This sequence encodes CASSLAQGERSPLHF.

V is TRBV29-1 and J is TRBJ2-5; 12 nucleotides agree with TRBD2. Germline values: CDR1 SQVTM, CDR2 ANQGSEA. Trimming took 6 bases from V and 5 from J; bases not matched to a gene: 13. The CDR3 is made up of 16 amino acids. In nucleotides, the CDR3 is TGCAGCGTCGATAGGGGCTCTAGCGGGAGGGGTGAGACCCAGTACTTC. Its translation: CSVDRGSSGRGETQYF.

The chain carries TRBV7-8 and TRBJ1-2; D possibly corresponds to TRBD1 (5 bases). Per the germline V gene, CDR1 is SGHVS and CDR2 is FQNEAQ. This CDR3 region has 14 residues. V gave up 1 base and J gave up 3 bases, with 9 bases separating them. CDR3 protein: CASSLDGGDYGYTF. The CDR3, as DNA: TGTGCCAGCAGCTTAGATGGGGGGGACTATGGCTACACCTTC.

This chain joins TRBV5-8 and TRBJ1-5, with D possibly TRBD1 on 5 matching bases. V lost 4 bases and J lost 2, with 7 bases in between. The CDR3 spans 13 residues. From germline, CDR1 is SGHTS and CDR2 YDEGEE. The CDR3 bases are TGTGCCAGCAGCGGGGGAGGCAATCAGCCCCAGCATTTT. Its protein product is CASSGGGNQPQHF.

The V call is TRBV24-1, the J call TRBJ1-5; D is ambiguous. From germline, CDR1 is KGHDR and CDR2 SFDVKD. This CDR3 has 16 residues. The V and J ends lost 3 bases and 6 bases respectively, with 17 bases between them. The CDR3 loop reads CATSDAGEDFGQPQHF. The CDR3 DNA reads TGTGCCACCAGTGATGCTGGGGAGGACTTCGGTCAGCCCCAGCATTTT.

This clone showed up just once. The chain uses TRBV2 and TRBJ1-1; no clear D. This CDR3 has 14 residues. CDR1 is SNHLY and CDR2 is FYNNEI in the germline V gene. The ends were cut back, 6 bases at V and 3 bases at J, with 14 bases in the middle. In DNA form, the CDR3 reads TGTGCCAGCAGCCCACCTGGACGGGACACTGAAGCTTTCTTT. Translated, it gives CASSPPGRDTEAFF.

The rearrangement joins TRBV19 to TRBJ2-1; D might be TRBD1 or TRBD2, each matching 6 bases. Trimming cost V 7 bases and J 3 bases, with 16 bases left between them. This CDR3 has 15 residues. Germline V gene data show CDR1 as LNHDA and CDR2 as SQIVND (reference sequence). CDR3 in amino acids: CASKLRGESYNEQFF. The CDR3 nucleotides read TGTGCCAGTAAGCTAAGGGGGGAGAGCTACAATGAGCAGTTCTTC.

The chain carries TRBV27 and TRBJ1-5; 7 bases align to TRBD1. CDR3 length: 15 amino acids. Germline V gene data show CDR1 as MNHEY and CDR2 as SMNVEV (reference sequence). V lost 6 bases, J lost 0 bases, and 5 bases stayed unmatched. The CDR3 region is CASSSGTDSNQPQHF. The CDR3 DNA reads as TGTGCCAGCAGCTCCGGGACAGATAGCAATCAGCCCCAGCATTTT.

The rearrangement uses TRBV28 and TRBJ2-5; 7 bases fit TRBD1. The J segment lost 5 bases and the V segment lost 8 bases, leaving 11 bases of the junction unmatched. CDR1 is MDHEN, CDR2 SYDVKM, per germline. The CDR3 extends over 14 amino acids. CDR3 nucleotide sequence: TGTGCCAGCGCCATCTCAGGGGGATACGAGACCCAGTACTTC. Translated: CASAISGGYETQYF.

The chain joins TRBV5-4 to TRBJ1-1, with 9 bases fitting TRBD1. V gave up 4 bases and J gave up 6 bases; unmatched junction bases: 10. The CDR3 runs 15 residues. In germline, CDR1 is SGHNT, CDR2 YYREEE (reference sequence). In DNA, the CDR3 is TGTGCCAGCAGCGCATTATTGGGACAGGGAGCTGAAGCTTTCTTT. As protein: CASSALLGQGAEAFF.

The chain joins TRBV5-4 to TRBJ1-3, with D possibly being TRBD1 (6 bases). Trimming pared 4 bases from V and 1 base from J, leaving 21 bases between. Germline V gene data show CDR1 as SGHNT and CDR2 as YYREEE (reference sequence). CDR3 length: 18 amino acids. CDR3 loop: CASSSDGMSGASGNTIYF. CDR3 DNA sequence: TGTGCCAGCAGCAGTGACGGGATGTCAGGGGCGTCTGGAAACACCATATATTTT.

The CDR3 bases are TGCGCCAGCAGCCAGGCGGGACTGGATTACGAGCAGTACTTC. Residues: CASSQAGLDYEQYF. V gene TRBV4-1 combines with J gene TRBJ2-7; TRBD2 is a possible D gene (6 bases). V gave up 3 bases and J gave up 4 bases, with 13 bases separating them. The CDR3 runs to 14 residues. From germline, CDR1 is MGHRA and CDR2 YSYEKL.

The chain recombines TRBV28 with TRBJ1-2; D uncertain. This CDR3 region has 12 residues. V lost 5 bases and J lost 8, with 12 bases in between. The germline V gene encodes CDR1 MDHEN and CDR2 SYDVKM. CDR3 bases: TGTGCCAGCAGTCCCCCTCCATTCGGCTACACCTTC. Residues: CASSPPPFGYTF.

This rearrangement joins TRBV2 to TRBJ1-1; TRBD1 matches 7 bases. Germline loops: CDR1 SNHLY, CDR2 FYNNEI. Trimming took 6 bases from V and 1 from J; bases not matched to a gene: 2. This CDR3 has 13 residues. Here the CDR3 reads CASRQGTNTEAFF. DNA of the CDR3: TGTGCCAGCAGACAGGGGACGAACACTGAAGCTTTCTTT.

This clone was observed a few times. This rearrangement joins TRBV4-2 to TRBJ2-2, with 12 nucleotides matching TRBD2. V shed 0 bases and J 7 bases; nucleotides not matched to a gene: 6. The CDR3 is 17 residues long. Germline V lookup: CDR1 LGHNA, CDR2 YNFKEQ. CDR3 in amino acids: CASSQEGLAGSGGELFF. In nucleotides, the CDR3 is TGTGCCAGCAGCCAAGAAGGACTAGCGGGGTCTGGCGGGGAGCTGTTTTTT.

This chain connects TRBV7-2 to TRBJ2-7; tentative D call: TRBD2 (7 bases). V shed 5 bases and J shed 4 bases, with 21 bases lying between them. Germline values: CDR1 SGHTA, CDR2 FQGNSA. The length of the CDR3 is 16 residues. The CDR3 loop is CASSPLGGGRVYEQYF. The DNA for the CDR3 is TGTGCCAGCAGCCCCCTGGGGGGCGGGAGAGTTTACGAGCAGTACTTC.

The chain employs TRBV14 and TRBJ2-3; weak D call: TRBD2 (5 bases). Trimming took 10 bases from V and 7 from J, leaving 21 bases between them. Germline-derived CDR1 and CDR2 are SGHDN and FVKESK. This CDR3 is 14 amino acids long. CDR3 residues: CATGDGPDNNTQYF. CDR3 DNA sequence: TGTGCCACCGGGGATGGGCCCGATAACAATACGCAGTATTTT.

The chain couples TRBV5-4 to TRBJ1-3; D perhaps matches TRBD1 (6 bases). Germline V gene data show CDR1 as SGHNT and CDR2 as YYREEE (reference sequence). The CDR3 contains 15 residues. V was shortened by 5 bases and J by 0 bases, with 12 bases between the two germline ends. For the CDR3, the DNA is TGTGCCAGCAGTATACAGGGCCCCTCTGGAAACACCATATATTTT. Its protein is CASSIQGPSGNTIYF.